This passage covers 31 T cell receptor beta chains from one sample sequenced in a study of shared clonotypes between healthy human individuals (dated by TCRdb to the early 2020s). Libraries were built with the immunoSEQ multiplex PCR assay. TCRdb obtained this table from immuneACCESS and retained in-frame rearrangements with V and J assigned. These tables miss some clones; where compared with another copy, unresolved V genes account for less than half of the shortfall, and the remainder is unexplained. The sample table holds more than 2 million clones, of which 90% to 95% were seen once. Of the sample, around 0.13% is held by the ten largest clones. Sequenced material: naive CD4+ T cells sorted from blood. This specimen's cell subset or site label, interpreted: CD45RA+ positively selected. These TCRs come from a man between 18 and 29 years old in good health.

The chain employs TRBV6-6 and TRBJ2-7, with 9 bases lining up with TRBD1. Germline CDR1 reads MNHNY; CDR2 reads SVGAGI (reference sequence). The junction had 8 bases not matched to a gene; V was cut back by 0 bases and J by 5 bases. The CDR3 length is 16 residues. As DNA, the CDR3 is TGTGCCAGCAGTTACTCGCGGACAGGGGCAGGCGACGAGCAGTACTTC. This gives the protein CASSYSRTGAGDEQYF.

In this sample, this clone turned up once. The V call is TRBV10-3, the J call TRBJ2-2; D is possibly TRBD1 or TRBD2 (6 bases each). Germline V gene lookup returns CDR1 ENHRY and CDR2 SYGVKD. V shed 7 bases and J shed 4 bases, with 13 bases lying between them. The CDR3 length is 14 residues. This CDR3 reads CAITGAPGTGELFF. The CDR3 DNA reads as TGTGCCATCACGGGGGCCCCTGGCACCGGGGAGCTGTTTTTT.

This rearrangement joins TRBV27 to TRBJ2-7, with D uncertain. Trimming took off 3 bases at V and 7 bases at J, with 16 bases between the two ends. The CDR3 length is 14 residues. In germline, CDR1 is MNHEY, CDR2 SMNVEV (reference sequence). CDR3 region: CASSFQGPGQEQYF. The CDR3 nucleotides read TGTGCCAGCAGTTTCCAAGGCCCTGGCCAGGAGCAGTACTTC.

There are many counts of this clone. This CDR3 is also generated by other DNA sequences in the sample. The chain links TRBV18 to TRBJ1-1, with a tentative D call TRBD1 (6 bases). The CDR3 has 14 residues. The V gene lost 2 bases and the J gene lost 4 bases, with 11 bases spanning the gap. Germline V gene data show CDR1 as KGHSH and CDR2 as LQKENI. CDR3 bases: TGTGCCAGCTCACCAAAGCCACAGGGCACTGAAGCTTTCTTT. This codes for CASSPKPQGTEAFF.

The chain recombines TRBV5-8 with TRBJ2-3, with D uncertain. V was shortened by 3 bases and J by 0 bases, with 8 bases between the two germline ends. Germline CDR1 reads SGHTS; CDR2 reads YDEGEE. The CDR3 loop spans 14 amino acids. The CDR3 protein is CASSSERSTDTQYF. The CDR3 region has the DNA TGTGCCAGCAGCTCAGAGAGGAGCACAGATACGCAGTATTTT.

The chain uses TRBV30 and TRBJ1-1, with D possibly TRBD1 on 6 matching bases. The V end was cut by 2 bases, the J end by 6 bases, with 13 bases between. In germline, CDR1 is GTSNPN, CDR2 SVGIG (reference sequence). The CDR3 has 13 amino acids. This CDR3 reads CAWSNRARAEAFF. CDR3 sequence (DNA): TGTGCCTGGAGTAACAGGGCTCGGGCTGAAGCTTTCTTT.

The chain combines TRBV6-5 with TRBJ2-7, with a weak D call TRBD2 (6 bases). CDR1 and CDR2 (germline): MNHEY, SVGAGI. The CDR3 has 14 residues. V shed 6 bases and J shed 0 bases, with 12 bases lying between them. CDR3 loop: CASRQDGSSYEQYF. The CDR3 nucleotides read TGTGCCAGCAGGCAGGACGGGAGCTCCTACGAGCAGTACTTC.

The chain uses TRBV6-5 and TRBJ1-6; D gene ambiguous. The CDR3 has 12 amino acids. V gave up 8 bases and J gave up 10 bases, with 12 bases separating them. The germline V gene encodes CDR1 MNHEY and CDR2 SVGAGI. The CDR3 DNA reads as TGTGCCAGCGGGGTGCAGCCATCACCCCTCCACTTT. It specifies CASGVQPSPLHF.

The J gene is TRBJ1-2, the V gene TRBV11-2, with D perhaps TRBD1 (5 bases). The germline V gene encodes CDR1 SGHAT and CDR2 FQNNGV. Trimming removed 5 bases at V and 2 bases at J, with 21 bases between. The CDR3 length is 17 residues. CDR3 in DNA: TGTGCCAGCAGCCCCCACGGGCTAGGGGCTATAAACTATGGCTACACCTTC. This encodes CASSPHGLGAINYGYTF.

This sequence joins TRBV12-5 and TRBJ2-5; the D is unclear. V dropped 6 bases and J dropped 5 bases, with 13 bases sitting between them. The CDR3 totals 13 residues. CDR1 is LGHNT, CDR2 FRNRAP, per germline. The CDR3 DNA reads TGTGCTAGTGGCGCCGGGTTTGGGGAGACCCAGTACTTC. As protein: CASGAGFGETQYF.

The chain has TRBV11-2 and TRBJ2-5, with D possibly TRBD1 on 6 matching bases. Germline lookup yields CDR1 SGHAT and CDR2 FQNNGV. There are 15 residues in the CDR3. V lost 2 bases, J lost 4 bases, and 14 bases lay in between. The DNA for the CDR3 is TGTGCCAGCAGCTTATCCCCGACACAGGGAGAGACCCAGTACTTC. It codes for CASSLSPTQGETQYF.

The V call is TRBV28, the J call TRBJ1-5; 7 bases agree with TRBD1. Germline assignment: CDR1 MDHEN and CDR2 SYDVKM. The junction had 10 bases not matched to a gene; V was cut back by 3 bases and J by 5 bases. The CDR3 has 16 residues. The CDR3 nucleotides are TGTGCCAGCAGTTTCCTCTTCTCAGGGGGGGATCAGCCCCAGCATTTT. Its translation is CASSFLFSGGDQPQHF.

The chain combines TRBV5-1 with TRBJ2-7; D remains unclear. Germline V gene sequence: CDR1 SGHRS, CDR2 YFSETQ. Trimming left V 4 bases short and J 4 bases short, with 15 bases between. This CDR3 spans 14 amino acids. For the CDR3, the DNA is TGCGCCAGCAGCCCGACGGTTAGTGGGTACGAGCAGTACTTC. Translation: CASSPTVSGYEQYF.

This chain joins TRBV5-1 and TRBJ1-1, with TRBD1 as a possible D gene (5 bases). Germline loops: CDR1 SGHRS, CDR2 YFSETQ. CDR3 length equals 15 residues. Trimming pared 4 bases from V and 2 bases from J, leaving 15 bases between. The CDR3 spells CASSVFGTVNTEAFF. The CDR3 region has the DNA TGCGCCAGCAGCGTTTTCGGGACGGTCAACACTGAAGCTTTCTTT.

V is TRBV11-2 and J is TRBJ1-5; D gene uncertain. CDR1 is SGHAT and CDR2 is FQNNGV in the germline V gene. This CDR3 contains 13 residues. V was cut by 5 bases and J by 10 bases, with 15 bases left in between. CDR3 nucleotide sequence: TGTGCCAGCAGCCCCTTCGAGGGTACCCCCCAGCATTTT. This codes for CASSPFEGTPQHF. The full variable domain, in which reference TRBV11-2 and TRBJ1-5 provide the parts outside the CDR3, is EAGVAQSPRYKIIEKRQSVAFWCNPISGHATLYWYQQILGQGPKLLIQFQNNGVVDDSQLPKDRFSAERLKGVDSTLKIQPAKLEDSAVYLCASSPFEGTPQHFGDGTRLSIL.

The chain couples TRBV10-3 to TRBJ1-4, with a weak D call TRBD1 (5 bases). The CDR3 runs 17 residues. The germline gives CDR1 ENHRY, CDR2 SYGVKD. The V end lost 1 base, the J end lost 2 bases, and 14 bases lay between the germline ends. CDR3 in amino acids: CAISELGQASTNEKLFF. In DNA form, the CDR3 reads TGTGCCATCAGTGAGTTGGGGCAGGCCTCGACTAATGAAAAACTGTTTTTT.

The chain combines TRBV4-3 with TRBJ2-7; possible D gene TRBD2, 7 bases. Germline values: CDR1 LGHNA, CDR2 YSLEER. This CDR3 region has 16 residues. Trimming removed 0 bases at V and 1 base at J, with 13 bases between. CDR3 sequence reads: CASSQDKGGVSYEQYF. The CDR3 bases are TGCGCCAGCAGCCAAGATAAGGGGGGGGTATCCTACGAGCAGTACTTC.

The CDR3, as DNA: TGTGCCAGCAGCTTAGACAGCCGGTCCCAGTACTTC. As protein: CASSLDSRSQYF. The V and J genes are TRBV7-9 and TRBJ2-5; D gene uncertain. The CDR3 sequence is 12 residues long. CDR1 and CDR2 (germline): SEHNR, FQNEAQ (reference sequence). Trimming stripped 1 base from V and 9 bases from J, with 9 bases between.

The chain combines TRBV6-5 with TRBJ1-2, with D hard to call. This CDR3 spans 14 amino acids. Germline V gene data show CDR1 as MNHEY and CDR2 as SVGAGI. V lost 2 bases and J lost 0, with 7 bases in between. CDR3 DNA: TGTGCCAGCAGTTACAGATCGGCTAACTATGGCTACACCTTC. Amino acids: CASSYRSANYGYTF.

This clone was picked up one time. V usage is TRBV10-3 and J usage is TRBJ1-3; possible D gene TRBD1, 6 bases. This CDR3 contains 15 residues. Germline assignment: CDR1 ENHRY and CDR2 SYGVKD. The germline V and J ends were trimmed by 10 bases and 4 bases, with 20 bases remaining between them. The chain's CDR3 is CATRTEQGKGNTIYF. CDR3 sequence (DNA): TGTGCCACCAGGACCGAACAGGGAAAAGGAAACACCATATATTTT.

This chain connects TRBV7-3 to TRBJ1-2; D is ambiguous. Germline V gene data show CDR1 as SGHTA and CDR2 as FQGTGA. CDR3 size: 13 residues. Trimming took off 5 bases at V and 8 bases at J, with 15 bases between the two ends. The CDR3 is CASSLGDSRGYTF. The CDR3 coding sequence is TGTGCCAGCAGCCTTGGGGATTCGAGGGGCTACACCTTC.

The rearrangement uses TRBV19 and TRBJ2-5; TRBD2 aligns across 7 bases. Germline V lookup: CDR1 LNHDA, CDR2 SQIVND (reference sequence). The V gene end was trimmed by 2 bases and the J gene end by 5 bases; junction bases not matched to a gene: 8. CDR3 length: 15 residues. CDR3 coding DNA: TGTGCCAGTAGTATAAGGAGCGGGATAGGGGAGACCCAGTACTTC. Translation gives CASSIRSGIGETQYF. The entire variable domain, with the rest obtained from reference TRBV19 and TRBJ2-5, is as follows: DGGITQSPKYLFRKEGQNVTLSCEQNLNHDAMYWYRQDPGQGLRLIYYSQIVNDFQKGDIAEGYSVSREKKESFPLTVTSAQKNPTAFYLCASSIRSGIGETQYFGPGTRLLVL.

This chain uses TRBV18 with TRBJ2-1; D remains ambiguous. The CDR3 contains 11 residues. Germline values: CDR1 KGHSH, CDR2 LQKENI. V was cut by 2 bases and J by 10 bases, with 6 bases left in between. CDR3 protein: CASSPGEEQFF. The CDR3 DNA follows: TGTGCCAGCTCACCAGGGGAAGAGCAGTTCTTC.

The CDR3, as DNA: TGTGCCAGCAGTTCCCCGGCCCGGGAAACTGAAGCTTTCTTT. It translates to CASSSPARETEAFF. J is TRBJ1-1 and V is TRBV6-1; D call uncertain. CDR1 is MNHNS, CDR2 SASEGT, per germline. V gave up 5 bases and J gave up 5 bases, with 15 bases separating them. CDR3 size: 14 residues.

The chain employs TRBV4-1 and TRBJ2-3; 7 bases are shared with TRBD1. V was pared by 0 bases and J by 5 bases, with 11 bases of the junction left unmatched. The CDR3 extends over 17 amino acids. CDR1 MGHRA and CDR2 YSYEKL come from the germline V gene. Here the CDR3 reads CASSQDPGQAGGDTQYF. The CDR3 DNA reads TGCGCCAGCAGCCAAGACCCCGGACAGGCGGGCGGAGATACGCAGTATTTT.

V is TRBV7-2 and J is TRBJ2-3, with a weak D call TRBD2 (6 bases). CDR3 length: 14 amino acids. Germline values: CDR1 SGHTA, CDR2 FQGNSA. Trimming pared 2 bases from V and 6 bases from J, leaving 12 bases between. The CDR3: CASSLSRGMDTQYF. The CDR3 DNA reads TGTGCCAGCAGCTTATCCCGCGGGATGGATACGCAGTATTTT.

This chain joins TRBV28 and TRBJ1-5, with D unresolved. Trimming cost V 6 bases and J 2 bases, with 5 bases left between them. Germline lookup yields CDR1 MDHEN and CDR2 SYDVKM. The CDR3 sequence is 12 residues long. For the CDR3, the DNA is TGTGCCAGCAGGGAGGGCAATCAGCCCCAGCATTTT. This sequence encodes CASREGNQPQHF.

The rearrangement links TRBV18 to TRBJ2-2; 11 bases are a match to TRBD2. V shed 1 base and J 6 bases; nucleotides not matched to a gene: 7. Germline V lookup: CDR1 KGHSH, CDR2 LQKENI. This CDR3 contains 17 residues. The CDR3 DNA sequence: TGTGCCAGCTCACCACGACTAGCGGGGTCTGCGTCCGGGGAGCTGTTTTTT. It translates to CASSPRLAGSASGELFF. Filled out from reference TRBV18 and TRBJ2-2, the complete variable domain reads NAGVMQNPRHLVRRRGQEARLRCSPMKGHSHVYWYRQLPEEGLKFMVYLQKENIIDESGMPKERFSAEFPKEGPSILRIQQVVRGDSAAYFCASSPRLAGSASGELFFGEGSRLTVL.

This clone appeared once. This sequence joins TRBV28 and TRBJ2-1; D call uncertain. The CDR3 is made up of 12 amino acids. Per the germline V gene, CDR1 is MDHEN and CDR2 is SYDVKM. The ends were cut back, 5 bases at V and 11 bases at J, with 13 bases in the middle. The CDR3 loop is CASSPSVGKQFF. The CDR3 bases are TGTGCCAGCAGTCCCTCAGTGGGGAAGCAGTTCTTC.

Details on this clone: Other DNA variants within this sample encode the same CDR3. This chain links TRBV9 with TRBJ2-3; D gene unclear. This CDR3 is built from 15 residues. Trimming cost V 2 bases and J 0 bases, with 10 bases left between them. From germline, CDR1 is SGDLS and CDR2 YYNGEE. In nucleotides, the CDR3 is TGTGCCAGCAGCGTGCAGCCAACTAGCACAGATACGCAGTATTTT. Protein product: CASSVQPTSTDTQYF.

The count of this clone is one. The chain combines TRBV5-4 with TRBJ1-6; TRBD1 might be the D (5 bases). The CDR3 is 16 residues long. The V gene's germline CDR1 is SGHNT and CDR2 YYREEE (reference sequence). V was trimmed by 3 bases and J by 7 bases, leaving 17 bases between them. CDR3 sequence: CASSSGQGVFNSPLHF. DNA of the CDR3: TGTGCCAGCAGCTCCGGGCAGGGCGTTTTCAATTCACCCCTCCACTTT.